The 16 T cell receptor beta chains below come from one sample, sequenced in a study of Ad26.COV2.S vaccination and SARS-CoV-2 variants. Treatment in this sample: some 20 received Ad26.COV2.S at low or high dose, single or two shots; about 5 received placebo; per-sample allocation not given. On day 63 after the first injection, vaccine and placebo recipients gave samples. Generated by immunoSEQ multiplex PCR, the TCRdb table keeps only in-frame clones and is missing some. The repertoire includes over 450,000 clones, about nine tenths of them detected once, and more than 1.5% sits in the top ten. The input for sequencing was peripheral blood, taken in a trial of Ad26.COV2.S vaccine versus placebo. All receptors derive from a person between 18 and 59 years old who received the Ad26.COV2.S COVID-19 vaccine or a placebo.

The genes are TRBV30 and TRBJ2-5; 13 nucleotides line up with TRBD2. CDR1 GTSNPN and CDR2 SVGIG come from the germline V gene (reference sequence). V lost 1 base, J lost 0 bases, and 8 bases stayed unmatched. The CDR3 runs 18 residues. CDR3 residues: CAWSGPGLAGAYQETQYF. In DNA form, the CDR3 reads TGTGCCTGGAGTGGCCCTGGACTAGCGGGGGCATACCAAGAGACCCAGTACTTC. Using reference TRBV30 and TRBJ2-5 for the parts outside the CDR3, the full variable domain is SQTIHQWPATLVQPVGSPLSLECTVEGTSNPNLYWYRQAAGRGLQLLFYSVGIGQISSEVPQNLSASRPQDRQFILSSKKLLLSDSGFYLCAWSGPGLAGAYQETQYFGPGTRLLVL.

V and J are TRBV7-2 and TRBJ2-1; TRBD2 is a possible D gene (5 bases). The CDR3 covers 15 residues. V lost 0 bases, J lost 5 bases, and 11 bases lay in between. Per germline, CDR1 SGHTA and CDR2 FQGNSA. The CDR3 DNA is TGTGCCAGCAGCTTAGCGCTAACTAGGCACAATGAGCAGTTCTTC. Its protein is CASSLALTRHNEQFF.

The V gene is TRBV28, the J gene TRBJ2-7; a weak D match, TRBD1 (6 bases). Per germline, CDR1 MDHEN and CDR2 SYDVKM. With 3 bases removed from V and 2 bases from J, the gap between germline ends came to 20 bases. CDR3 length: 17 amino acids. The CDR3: CASSLGALKFRAYEQYF. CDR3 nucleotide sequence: TGTGCCAGCAGTTTGGGGGCCCTAAAGTTTAGAGCCTACGAGCAGTACTTC.

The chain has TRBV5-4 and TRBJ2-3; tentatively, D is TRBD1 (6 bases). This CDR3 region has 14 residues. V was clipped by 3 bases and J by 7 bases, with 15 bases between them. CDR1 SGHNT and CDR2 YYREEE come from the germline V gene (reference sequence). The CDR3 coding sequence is TGTGCCAGCAGCTCGGGACAAACTCGGAATACGCAGTATTTT. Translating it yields CASSSGQTRNTQYF.

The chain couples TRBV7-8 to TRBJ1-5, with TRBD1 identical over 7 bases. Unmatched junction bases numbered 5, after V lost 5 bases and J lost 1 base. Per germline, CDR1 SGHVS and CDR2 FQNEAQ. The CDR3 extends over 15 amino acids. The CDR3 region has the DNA TGTGCCAGCAGCCAAGGGACAGTAAGCAATCAGCCCCAGCATTTT. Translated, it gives CASSQGTVSNQPQHF.

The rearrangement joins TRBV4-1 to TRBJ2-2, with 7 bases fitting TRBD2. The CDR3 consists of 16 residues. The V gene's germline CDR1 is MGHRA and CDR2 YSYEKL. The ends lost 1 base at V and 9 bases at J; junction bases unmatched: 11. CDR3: CASSQVWRGISRELFF. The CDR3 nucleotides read TGCGCCAGCAGCCAAGTGTGGCGGGGGATAAGCCGGGAGCTGTTTTTT.

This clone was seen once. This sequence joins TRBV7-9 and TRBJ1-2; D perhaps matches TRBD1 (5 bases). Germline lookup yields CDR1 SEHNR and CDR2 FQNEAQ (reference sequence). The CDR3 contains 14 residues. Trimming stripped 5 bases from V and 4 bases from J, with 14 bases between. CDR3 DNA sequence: TGTGCCAGCAGCCTAACGGGACCCACCTATGGCTACACCTTC. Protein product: CASSLTGPTYGYTF.

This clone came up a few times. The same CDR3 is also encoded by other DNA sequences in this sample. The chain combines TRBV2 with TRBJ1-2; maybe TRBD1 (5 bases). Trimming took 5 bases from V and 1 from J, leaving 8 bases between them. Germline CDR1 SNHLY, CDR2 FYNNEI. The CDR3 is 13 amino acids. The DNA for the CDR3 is TGTGCCAGCAGTACAGACAGTAACTATGGCTACACCTTC. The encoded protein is CASSTDSNYGYTF.

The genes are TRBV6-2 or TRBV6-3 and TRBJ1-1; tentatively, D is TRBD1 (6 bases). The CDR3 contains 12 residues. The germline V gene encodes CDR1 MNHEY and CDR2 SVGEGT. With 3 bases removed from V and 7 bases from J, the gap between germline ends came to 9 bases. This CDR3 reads CASSYGGSEAFF. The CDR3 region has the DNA TGTGCCAGCAGTTATGGGGGCAGTGAAGCTTTCTTT.

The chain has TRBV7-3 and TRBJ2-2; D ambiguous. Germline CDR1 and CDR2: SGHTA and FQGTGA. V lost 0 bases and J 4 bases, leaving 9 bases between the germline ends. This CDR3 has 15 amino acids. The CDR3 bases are TGTGCCAGCAGCTTAACCGGAGTGGGCACCGGGGAGCTGTTTTTT. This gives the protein CASSLTGVGTGELFF.

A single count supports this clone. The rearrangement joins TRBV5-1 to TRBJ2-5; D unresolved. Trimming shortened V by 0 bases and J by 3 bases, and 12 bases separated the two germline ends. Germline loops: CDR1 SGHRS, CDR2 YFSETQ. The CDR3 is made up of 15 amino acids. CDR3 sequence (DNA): TGCGCCAGCAGCTTGGTGTTGGCTGCAGAAGAGACCCAGTACTTC. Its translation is CASSLVLAAEETQYF.

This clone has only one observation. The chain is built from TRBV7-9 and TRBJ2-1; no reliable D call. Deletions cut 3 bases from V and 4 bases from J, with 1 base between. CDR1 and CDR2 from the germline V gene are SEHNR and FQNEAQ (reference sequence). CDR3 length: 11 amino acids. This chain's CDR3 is CASSFYNEQFF. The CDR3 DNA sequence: TGTGCCAGCAGCTTTTACAATGAGCAGTTCTTC.

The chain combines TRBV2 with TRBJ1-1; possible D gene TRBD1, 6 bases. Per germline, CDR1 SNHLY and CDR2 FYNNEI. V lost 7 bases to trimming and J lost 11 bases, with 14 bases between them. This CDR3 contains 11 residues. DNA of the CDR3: TGTGCCAGCACCAAGGGGGGTTGGGCTTTCTTT. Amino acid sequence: CASTKGGWAFF.

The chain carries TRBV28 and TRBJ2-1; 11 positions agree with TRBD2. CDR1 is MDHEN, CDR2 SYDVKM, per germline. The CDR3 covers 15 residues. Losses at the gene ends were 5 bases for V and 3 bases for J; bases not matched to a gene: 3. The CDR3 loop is CASSTGTSGYNEQFF. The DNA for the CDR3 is TGTGCCAGCAGTACAGGGACTAGCGGCTACAATGAGCAGTTCTTC.

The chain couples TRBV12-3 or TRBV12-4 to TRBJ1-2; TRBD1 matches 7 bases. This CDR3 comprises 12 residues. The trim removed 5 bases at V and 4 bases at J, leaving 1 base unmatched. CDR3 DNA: TGTGCCAGCAGTACAGGGGTCTATGGCTACACCTTC. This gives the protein CASSTGVYGYTF.

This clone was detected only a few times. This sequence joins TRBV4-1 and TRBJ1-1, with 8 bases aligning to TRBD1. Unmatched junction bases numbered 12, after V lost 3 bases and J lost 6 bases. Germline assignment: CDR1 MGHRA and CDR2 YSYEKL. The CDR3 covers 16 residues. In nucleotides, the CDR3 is TGCGCCAGCAGCCATACCCTGGACAGGGTTATCGCTGAAGCTTTCTTT. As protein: CASSHTLDRVIAEAFF.